This is a list of T cell receptor beta chains from one sample in a study of T cell changes during pregnancy in multiple sclerosis. TCRdb's copy holds only in-frame clones and misses some; the assay was immunoSEQ multiplex PCR. The sample contains 55,000 to 65,000 clones, over 85% of which appear only once. Specimen: CD8+ T cells from peripheral blood mononuclear cells, collected in the third trimester of pregnancy. These receptors were collected from a female donor with multiple sclerosis, enrolled in a pregnancy study. The CDR3 runs from the conserved cysteine through the conserved F or W. A D gene is named only where the DNA matches it firmly. Size is omitted from some rows. Given values are once, few, many or a class for expanded clones.

TRBJ2-2	-	15	TRBV5-1	-	TGCGCCAGCAGCTTGGCCCACGGCGGTCACGGGGAGCTGTTTTTT	CASSLAHGGHGELFF
TRBJ1-2	-	15	TRBV5-5	-	TGTGCCAGCAGCTTGTGGGAGGGGCGCCCCTATGGCTACACCTTC	CASSLWEGRPYGYTF
TRBJ2-7	TRBD1	15	TRBV4-2	-	TGTGCCAGCAGCCCCGGGACAGATTGGAGCTACGAGCAGTACTTC	CASSPGTDWSYEQYF
TRBJ2-3	TRBD1	17	TRBV5-8	-	TGTGCCAGCAGCCCCCAGGGGTACAGGGGGGTAACAGATACGCAGTATTTT	CASSPQGYRGVTDTQYF
TRBJ2-3	TRBD2	17	TRBV7-6	-	TGTGCCAGCAGCTTCAGTCAGCGGGAGGGTTCCCGCGATACGCAGTATTTT	CASSFSQREGSRDTQYF
TRBJ2-5	TRBD1	16	TRBV7-2	-	TGTGCCAGCAGCATTACCGGCAGGGGGAAACAAGAGACCCAGTACTTC	CASSITGRGKQETQYF
TRBJ2-7	-	15	TRBV28	-	TGTGCCAGCAGTTCCACAGGGAAAAAGGCCTACGAGCAGTACTTC	CASSSTGKKAYEQYF
TRBJ2-5	TRBD1	18	TRBV7-7	-	TGTGCCAGCAGCCCAACGGGACAGGGGGCCCCCAAGGGGCAGACCCAGTACTTC	CASSPTGQGAPKGQTQYF
TRBJ2-1	-	16	TRBV4-3	-	TGCGCCAGCAGCCAAGATAATCAGGGGTGGTACAATGAGCAGTTCTTC	CASSQDNQGWYNEQFF
TRBJ2-1	-	15	TRBV9	-	TGTGCCAGCAGCGTGGGACTGATCTCTGGGAATGAGCAGTTCTTC	CASSVGLISGNEQFF
TRBJ2-1	TRBD2	13	TRBV25-1	-	TGTGCCAGCAGTCGGGGAGGGTGGAATGAGCAGTTCTTC	CASSRGGWNEQFF
TRBJ2-3	TRBD2	17	TRBV10-1	few	TGCGCCAGCAGGGCCGGGACTAGCGGGAGGGGCACAGATACGCAGTATTTT	CASRAGTSGRGTDTQYF
TRBJ1-2	-	13	TRBV7-2	-	TGTGCCAGCAGCTTAGTAGGGGAAGGGGGCTACACCTTC	CASSLVGEGGYTF
TRBJ2-5	TRBD2	17	TRBV11-1	-	TGTGCCAGCAGCTTGACGCGAGGACTAGCGTATAAAGAGACCCAGTACTTC	CASSLTRGLAYKETQYF
TRBJ1-1	-	13	TRBV5-1	-	TGCGCCAGCACCACGATCGGAGGAACTGAAGCTTTCTTT	CASTTIGGTEAFF
TRBJ2-7	-	14	TRBV10-3	-	TGTGCCATCGCCCCCGTCTTGAGTACCTACGAGCAGTACTTC	CAIAPVLSTYEQYF
TRBJ2-7	TRBD2	17	TRBV13	-	TGTGCCAGCAGCCCAGGACTAGCGGGAGGGTTAACCTACGAGCAGTACTTC	CASSPGLAGGLTYEQYF
TRBJ1-2	TRBD1	15	TRBV27	-	TGTGCCAGCAGATCCGGGACAGGGGTTTACTATGGCTACACCTTC	CASRSGTGVYYGYTF
TRBJ2-2	-	12	TRBV25-1	-	TGTGCCAGCCGGACAGAAACCGGGGAGCTGTTTTTT	CASRTETGELFF
TRBJ2-2	-	15	TRBV4-2	-	TGTGCCAGCACCCTGGGACACCAGAACACCGGGGAGCTGTTTTTT	CASTLGHQNTGELFF
TRBJ2-3	TRBD2	18	TRBV5-4	-	TGTGCCAGCAGCTCGCCGTCTGGGGTAGCGGGAAGTGCAGATACGCAGTATTTT	CASSSPSGVAGSADTQYF
TRBJ1-1	-	13	TRBV6-5	-	TGTGCCAGCAGCCCTATTACCAACACTGAAGCTTTCTTT	CASSPITNTEAFF
TRBJ1-1	-	18	TRBV27	-	TGTGCCAGCATCTCGCCAGGAGGGCATAGTTCCGTCGACACTGAAGCTTTCTTT	CASISPGGHSSVDTEAFF
TRBJ1-1	TRBD1	15	TRBV19	-	TGTGCCAGTAGTATGGGGGACAGGGTGAACACTGAAGCTTTCTTT	CASSMGDRVNTEAFF
TRBJ2-3	TRBD1	15	TRBV4-1	-	TGCGCCAGCAGCCCCCGGGACAGGGGCACAGATACGCAGTATTTT	CASSPRDRGTDTQYF
TRBJ2-1	TRBD2	15	TRBV7-7	-	TGTGCCAGCAGCTCCGGCGGCGGGAGGGACAATGAGCAGTTCTTC	CASSSGGGRDNEQFF
TRBJ1-1	-	13	TRBV4-1	-	TGCGCCAGCAGCCAAGATAGGGGGACGGAAGCTTTCTTT	CASSQDRGTEAFF
TRBJ2-7	-	14	TRBV2	few	TGTGCCAGCAGCTGGGGATTGGGAGCGGACGAGCAGTACTTC	CASSWGLGADEQYF
TRBJ2-7	TRBD1	14	TRBV2	-	TGTGCCAGCAGTGTTGGCAGGGGGCAGTACGAGCAGTACTTC	CASSVGRGQYEQYF
TRBJ2-7	-	11	TRBV7-9	-	TGTGCCAGCAGCTCCTACTACGAGCAGTACTTC	CASSSYYEQYF
TRBJ2-2	TRBD1	19	TRBV19	-	TGTGCCAGTAGTATAACAATTCGAGACAGGGTCCCGAACACCGGGGAGCTGTTTTTT	CASSITIRDRVPNTGELFF